This TCR beta chain derives from a study of long-term antiretroviral therapy in people with HIV. General study results and limits: At every time point, clones expanded before ART dominated the repertoire.

At the survey level, the v3.0 immunoSEQ assay was run. Generated by immunoSEQ multiplex PCR, the TCRdb table keeps only in-frame clones and is missing some. The repertoire holds more than 15,000 clones, with just under 80% as singletons. Trimming took 3 bases from V and 4 from J, leaving 13 bases between them. Germline-derived CDR1 and CDR2 are MNHEY and SMNVEV (reference sequence). The CDR3 extends over 14 amino acids. This clone showed up just a few times. What it binds is unknown. The starting material was unsorted PBMCs, obtained at the start of antiretroviral therapy, before treatment. V gene TRBV27 combines with J gene TRBJ2-7; the D gene is possibly TRBD1 (5 bases). This receptor was obtained from a woman in her thirties or forties with HIV. CDR3 loop: CASSLSRDSYEQYF. The CDR3 DNA is TGTGCCAGCAGTTTGTCCAGAGACAGTTACGAGCAGTACTTC.